This paragraph covers one T cell receptor beta chain sequence. As yet, its antigen is unknown. The data belong to a study of vaccination and CD4 T cells after COVID-19. Study details: Overlapping spike peptides of SARS-CoV-2, HCoV-NL63, HCoV-OC43 and HCoV-229E stimulated the cells.

The germline CDR1 and CDR2 sequences are GTSNPN and SVGIG (reference sequence). The length of the CDR3 is 16 residues. The ends lost 7 bases at V and 4 bases at J; junction bases unmatched: 18. Treatment specified: approximately nine-day PBMC culture with coronavirus spike peptide pools or control peptides (ViraFEST assay). After expanding antigen-specific T cells with peptide pools, ViraFEST sequenced their TCRs. The Oncomine TCR Beta short-read assay was applied to DNA of cultured CD4+ T cells. TCRdb reprocessed the PCR reads via MiXCR and lists one record per CDR3 protein. The table has more than 9,500 distinct CDR3 sequences, 45% to 50% seen once.

The chain joins TRBV30 to TRBJ1-2; 7 bases match TRBD1. The specimen was CD4+ T cells from blood, cultured in vitro. The origin of this receptor is a human donor who had recovered from COVID-19. CDR3 amino acids: CALTLQGGPSLYGYTF. In nucleotides, the CDR3 is TGTGCCTTGACGCTCCAAGGGGGCCCGTCCCTCTATGGCTACACCTTC.